This T cell receptor beta chain is from a study of control samples from healthy donors and cancer patients. CDR1 is SGHDT and CDR2 is YYEEEE in the germline V gene. Trimming cost V 1 base and J 3 bases; bases outside gene matches: 7. The CDR3 is 15 amino acids. Sequencing was performed with immunoSEQ multiplex PCR; in TCRdb, only in-frame clones are kept and a portion is missing. Found here are more than 85,000 clones, approximately 90% of them singletons; the top ten hold approximately 18%. A few counts support this clone. This sequence was found in a woman in her fifties or sixties in good health. Input material: blood. The genes are TRBV5-6 and TRBJ2-7; 7 bases align to TRBD1. This CDR3 is CASSLIGTVLYEQYF. The DNA of the CDR3 is TGTGCCAGCAGCTTGATCGGGACAGTGCTCTACGAGCAGTACTTC.